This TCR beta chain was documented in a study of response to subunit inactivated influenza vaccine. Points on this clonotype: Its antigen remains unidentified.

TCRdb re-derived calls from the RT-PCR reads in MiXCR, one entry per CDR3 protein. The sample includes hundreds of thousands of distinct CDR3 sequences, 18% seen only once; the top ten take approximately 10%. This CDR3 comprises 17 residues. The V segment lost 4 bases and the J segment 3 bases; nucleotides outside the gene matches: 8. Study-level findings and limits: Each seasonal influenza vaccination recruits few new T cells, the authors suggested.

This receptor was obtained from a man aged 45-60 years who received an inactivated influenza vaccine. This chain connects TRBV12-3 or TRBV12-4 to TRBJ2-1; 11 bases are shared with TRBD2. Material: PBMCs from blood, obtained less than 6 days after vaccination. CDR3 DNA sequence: TGTGCCAGCAGTTCCTCTCCCCTAGCGGGAGGCTACAATGAGCAGTTCTTC. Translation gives CASSSSPLAGGYNEQFF.